A single sample is the source of the 25 T cell receptor beta chains below, sequenced in a study of shared clonotypes between healthy human individuals. Libraries were prepared by immunoSEQ multiplex PCR; TCRdb keeps only in-frame clonotypes and omits some of them. Of 550,000 to 700,000 clones in the sample, 55% to 85% were seen once. The sample comprised memory CD4+ T cells sorted from blood. Subset reported: CD45RA-negative fraction. The receptors were gathered from a woman between 25 and 40 years old in good health.

The rearrangement uses TRBV29-1 and TRBJ2-1; tentatively, D is TRBD2 (5 bases). Germline lookup yields CDR1 SQVTM and CDR2 ANQGSEA. V was cut by 5 bases and J by 4 bases, with 15 bases left in between. This CDR3 comprises 14 residues. CDR3: CSVRSTGGYNEQFF. CDR3 nucleotides: TGCAGCGTTCGCTCGACCGGAGGTTACAATGAGCAGTTCTTC.

The V and J genes are TRBV27 and TRBJ2-1, with 12 bases that match TRBD2. This CDR3 has 16 residues. Germline loops: CDR1 MNHEY, CDR2 SMNVEV (reference sequence). V dropped 0 bases and J dropped 7; count of bases not matched to a gene: 4. For the CDR3, the DNA is TGTGCCAGCAGTTTATCGACTAGCGGGAGTGGAAATGAGCAGTTCTTC. It translates to CASSLSTSGSGNEQFF.

The rearrangement uses TRBV5-8 and TRBJ2-5; 8 bases align to TRBD1. Germline V gene lookup returns CDR1 SGHTS and CDR2 YDEGEE. The ends lost 4 bases at V and 3 bases at J; junction bases unmatched: 2. The CDR3 length is 13 residues. The CDR3 here is CASSTQGEETQYF. In DNA, the CDR3 is TGTGCCAGCAGCACACAGGGGGAAGAGACCCAGTACTTC.

The V call is TRBV2, the J call TRBJ2-4, with TRBD2 matching 7 bases. Per the germline V gene, CDR1 is SNHLY and CDR2 is FYNNEI. The CDR3 sequence is 12 residues long. CDR3 sequence: CALGGVGNIQYF. CDR3 sequence (DNA): TGTGCGTTGGGGGGGGTCGGGAACATTCAGTACTTC.

This clone was counted only a few times. The chain joins TRBV6-4 to TRBJ2-6; the D is unclear. Germline CDR1 is MRHNA and CDR2 is SNTAGT. The CDR3 contains 16 residues. V lost 0 bases, J lost 0 bases, and 6 bases lay in between. CDR3 coding DNA: TGTGCCAGCAGTGACTCCCGGAGCTCTGGGGCCAACGTCCTGACTTTC. Encoded protein: CASSDSRSSGANVLTF.

The chain uses TRBV28 and TRBJ2-3, with D possibly being TRBD1 (6 bases). The CDR3 runs 13 residues. V lost 8 bases and J 3 bases, leaving 12 bases between the germline ends. Germline CDR1 is MDHEN and CDR2 is SYDVKM. CDR3 nucleotides: TGTGCCAGCCGTCTACAGGGAACAGATACGCAGTATTTT. Translating it yields CASRLQGTDTQYF.

The V call is TRBV6-5, the J call TRBJ1-6; D not resolved. This CDR3 region has 16 residues. Trimming left V 2 bases short and J 11 bases short, with 19 bases between. Germline CDR1 is MNHEY and CDR2 is SVGAGI. The chain's CDR3 is CASSYRPPIYGPPLHF. CDR3 DNA sequence: TGTGCCAGCAGTTACCGCCCCCCCATTTATGGGCCACCCCTCCACTTT.

Here the CDR3 DNA reads TGTGCCAGCAGCGTTACAGGGGACGTTCAGCCCCAGCATTTT. Translating gives CASSVTGDVQPQHF. This chain uses TRBV9 with TRBJ1-5; 7 nucleotides line up with TRBD1. The germline V gene has CDR1 SGDLS and CDR2 YYNGEE. The CDR3 runs 14 residues. V shed 2 bases, J shed 6 bases, and the junction held 5 bases outside the gene matches.

V gene TRBV19 combines with J gene TRBJ2-1, with TRBD2 identical over 10 bases. The V and J ends lost 3 bases and 6 bases, in that order; junction bases with no gene match: 5. Germline CDR1 and CDR2: LNHDA and SQIVND (reference sequence). CDR3 size: 15 residues. The CDR3 here is CASSIPSGGGNEQFF. As DNA, the CDR3 is TGTGCCAGTAGTATTCCCAGCGGGGGGGGCAATGAGCAGTTCTTC.

The chain has TRBV10-3 and TRBJ2-7; no clear D. The CDR3 runs 12 residues. Per germline, CDR1 ENHRY and CDR2 SYGVKD. V lost 4 bases and J 4 bases, leaving 8 bases between the germline ends. The CDR3 loop reads CAISGADYEQYF. CDR3 DNA: TGTGCCATCAGTGGGGCAGATTACGAGCAGTACTTC.

V gene TRBV6-4 combines with J gene TRBJ2-3, with D perhaps matching TRBD2 (6 bases). V dropped 2 bases and J dropped 3 bases, with 12 bases sitting between them. The CDR3 totals 15 residues. Germline CDR1 reads MRHNA; CDR2 reads SNTAGT. The CDR3 spells CASSDDPGATDTQYF. For the CDR3, the DNA is TGTGCCAGCAGTGACGATCCGGGAGCAACAGATACGCAGTATTTT.

This clone has just a few counts. The chain recombines TRBV7-9 with TRBJ2-7, with 11 bases fitting TRBD1. The V segment lost 1 base and the J segment 9 bases; nucleotides outside the gene matches: 2. Germline CDR1 SEHNR, CDR2 FQNEAQ (reference sequence). The CDR3 is 13 amino acids. The CDR3 DNA reads TGTGCCAGCAGCTTAGGGACAGGGGGCGGGCAGTACTTC. It codes for CASSLGTGGGQYF.

This sequence joins TRBV27 and TRBJ2-7; D not resolved. The V end was cut by 4 bases, the J end by 2 bases, with 15 bases between. The CDR3 extends over 15 amino acids. Per the germline V gene, CDR1 is MNHEY and CDR2 is SMNVEV (reference sequence). Here the CDR3 reads CASSSLDVGTYEQYF. CDR3 coding DNA: TGTGCCAGCAGTTCTCTGGACGTTGGCACCTACGAGCAGTACTTC.

The chain uses TRBV5-4 and TRBJ1-2; D is possibly TRBD1 (5 bases). The germline V and J ends were trimmed by 4 bases and 2 bases, with 15 bases remaining between them. CDR3 length: 15 residues. Germline V gene sequence: CDR1 SGHNT, CDR2 YYREEE (reference sequence). CDR3 sequence: CASSPQAGVNYGYTF. CDR3 nucleotide sequence: TGTGCCAGCAGCCCACAGGCGGGGGTGAACTATGGCTACACCTTC.

This chain links TRBV19 with TRBJ1-1; D is undetermined. V was pared by 7 bases and J by 5 bases, with 14 bases between. Germline CDR1 and CDR2: LNHDA and SQIVND (reference sequence). The CDR3 has 13 residues. CDR3 bases: TGTGCCAGTACCAAACGACCGGGGACTGAAGCTTTCTTT. It encodes CASTKRPGTEAFF.

This clone appeared a single time. V is TRBV28 and J is TRBJ2-7, with TRBD1 matching over 8 bases. The V segment lost 10 bases and the J segment 5 bases; nucleotides outside the gene matches: 10. Germline values: CDR1 MDHEN, CDR2 SYDVKM. This CDR3 spans 13 amino acids. The CDR3 here is CAIKRQGSHEQYF. Written as DNA, the CDR3 is TGTGCCATCAAAAGACAGGGGAGCCACGAGCAGTACTTC.

The chain uses TRBV28 and TRBJ2-4, with 8 bases lining up with TRBD2. Germline CDR1 MDHEN, CDR2 SYDVKM. The CDR3 runs to 15 residues. Trimming took 6 bases from V and 3 from J; bases not matched to a gene: 7. The CDR3 coding sequence is TGTGCCAGCAGCCCAGCGGGAGAGGGCAAAAACATTCAGTACTTC. Translation: CASSPAGEGKNIQYF.

This chain connects TRBV19 to TRBJ1-4, with D possibly matching TRBD1 (6 bases). The CDR3 spans 16 residues. Per the germline V gene, CDR1 is LNHDA and CDR2 is SQIVND (reference sequence). Trimming removed 2 bases at V and 6 bases at J, with 16 bases between. CDR3 region: CASSIMRGHLDEKLFF. The CDR3 coding sequence is TGTGCCAGTAGTATAATGAGGGGACATCTCGATGAAAAACTGTTTTTT. Together with reference TRBV19 and TRBJ1-4, the CDR3 gives the full variable domain: DGGITQSPKYLFRKEGQNVTLSCEQNLNHDAMYWYRQDPGQGLRLIYYSQIVNDFQKGDIAEGYSVSREKKESFPLTVTSAQKNPTAFYLCASSIMRGHLDEKLFFGSGTQLSVL.

This clone was seen only once. The chain employs TRBV15 and TRBJ2-4; 12 bases map to TRBD1. Trimming removed 0 bases from V and 11 bases from J; junction bases left unmatched: 8. The CDR3 contains 16 residues. Per germline, CDR1 LNHNV and CDR2 YYDKDF (reference sequence). The chain's CDR3 is CATSRESGTGGLLQYF. CDR3 coding DNA: TGTGCCACCAGCAGAGAATCAGGGACAGGGGGCTTGCTTCAGTACTTC.

The count of this clone is one. The gene calls are TRBV19 and TRBJ2-5; no clear D gene. V was shortened by 2 bases and J by 7 bases, with 20 bases between the two germline ends. CDR3 length: 16 amino acids. The V gene's germline CDR1 is LNHDA and CDR2 SQIVND (reference sequence). Written as DNA, the CDR3 is TGTGCCAGTAGTATATTCTTTAGGACCGCCGGCGGGACCCAGTACTTC. It specifies CASSIFFRTAGGTQYF.

Points on this clone: At one end the junction does not follow the germline gene, possibly because of a read error. The V and J genes are TRBV12-5 and TRBJ2-7; either TRBD1 or TRBD2 may supply D (5 bases each). Germline CDR1 is LGHNT and CDR2 is FRNRAP. The CDR3 spans 13 residues. This chain's CDR3 is CASGLGVGYEQYF. In DNA, the CDR3 is TGTGCTAGTGGATTGGGGGTAGGCTACGAGCAGTACTTC. Drawing the rest from reference TRBV12-5 and TRBJ2-7, the complete variable domain is DARVTQTPRHKVTEMGQEVTMRCQPILGHNTVFWYRQTMMQGLELLAYFRNRAPLDDSGMPKDRFSAEMPDATLATLKIQPSEPRDSAVYFCASGLGVGYEQYFGPGTRLTVT.

V and J are TRBV11-1 and TRBJ1-5; D gene uncertain. The ends were cut back, 1 base at V and 9 bases at J, with 10 bases in the middle. The germline CDR1 and CDR2 sequences are SGHAT and FQDESV (reference sequence). The CDR3 length is 13 residues. CDR3 sequence (DNA): TGTGCCAGCAGCTTAGATGAAACGACGCCCCAGCATTTT. Amino acid sequence: CASSLDETTPQHF.

This clone has only a few counts. This chain connects TRBV11-3 to TRBJ1-1; D is undetermined. Between the trimmed V and J ends, which lost 3 bases and 7 bases, there was a span of 18 bases. From germline, CDR1 is SGHNT and CDR2 YENEEA. CDR3 length: 15 amino acids. The CDR3 sequence: CASSFCIPERSEAFF. The CDR3 nucleotides are TGTGCCAGCAGCTTTTGTATTCCGGAACGAAGTGAAGCTTTCTTT.

This clone was observed a single time. J is TRBJ2-7 and V is TRBV7-2, with a tentative D call TRBD1 (5 bases). Germline assignment: CDR1 SGHTA and CDR2 FQGNSA. Trimming cost V 5 bases and J 1 base, with 12 bases left between them. This CDR3 comprises 14 residues. CDR3 in amino acids: CASSKPDSSYEQYF. The CDR3 bases are TGTGCCAGCAGCAAACCTGACAGTTCCTACGAGCAGTACTTC.

This chain's CDR3 is CASSFGIDEKLFF. The CDR3 DNA reads as TGTGCCAGCAGCTTCGGGATCGATGAAAAACTGTTTTTT. This chain links TRBV11-2 with TRBJ1-4; no firm D call. The CDR3 covers 13 residues. The V end was cut by 3 bases, the J end by 6 bases, with 8 bases between. Germline V gene data show CDR1 as SGHAT and CDR2 as FQNNGV.